The rows below give T cell receptor beta chains drawn from one sample of a study of OX40 agonist ivuxolimab in advanced cancers. Profiled with immunoSEQ multiplex PCR; TCRdb holds only in-frame clones, not every one. The table lists roughly 56,000 clones, more than 75% of them singletons. The sequencing here drew on CD4+ or CD8+ T cells sorted from blood, taken in a trial of the OX40 agonist ivuxolimab. The receptors derive from an adult with an advanced solid tumor such as melanoma, head and neck, liver or kidney cancer. Each CDR3 is given with its conserved first and last residue. A D gene is named only where the DNA matches it firmly. Clone size, where shown, is once, few, many, or a class for clones that have expanded.

CDR3aa: CASRLNVLSEQFF; CDR3nt: TGTGCCAGCAGGCTTAACGTGTTGTCTGAGCAGTTCTTC; v_gene: TRBV7-3; d_gene: -; j_gene: TRBJ2-1; abundance: -
CDR3aa: CAITTEGTQYF; CDR3nt: TGTGCCATCACCACCGAGGGTACGCAGTATTTT; v_gene: TRBV28; d_gene: -; j_gene: TRBJ2-3; abundance: few
CDR3aa: CASSQEAGHLYEQYF; CDR3nt: TGCGCCAGCAGCCAAGAGGCGGGTCACTTATACGAGCAGTACTTC; v_gene: TRBV7-9; d_gene: -; j_gene: TRBJ2-7; abundance: once
CDR3aa: CASSPIKGLSEQYF; CDR3nt: TGTGCCAGCAGCCCTATAAAGGGGTTGAGCGAGCAGTACTTC; v_gene: TRBV11-2; d_gene: -; j_gene: TRBJ2-7; abundance: once
CDR3aa: CASSLYTGQGLVLSSEQYF; CDR3nt: TGTGCCAGCAGCTTATATACCGGACAGGGGTTGGTTTTGTCGTCCGAGCAGTACTTC; v_gene: TRBV7-2; d_gene: TRBD1; j_gene: TRBJ2-7; abundance: -
CDR3aa: CASSPLGLAKEYEQYF; CDR3nt: TGTGCCAGCAGTCCTCTCGGACTAGCGAAAGAGTACGAGCAGTACTTC; v_gene: TRBV2; d_gene: TRBD2; j_gene: TRBJ2-7; abundance: -
CDR3aa: CASSTKGYEQYF; CDR3nt: TGTGCCAGCAGTACCAAAGGCTACGAGCAGTACTTC; v_gene: TRBV27; d_gene: -; j_gene: TRBJ2-7; abundance: -
CDR3aa: CASSPTGLEVSEAFF; CDR3nt: TGCGCCAGCAGCCCGACAGGGCTGGAAGTCTCTGAAGCTTTCTTT; v_gene: TRBV4-3; d_gene: TRBD1; j_gene: TRBJ1-1; abundance: -
CDR3aa: CASSIRKGLGETQYF; CDR3nt: TGTGCCAGTAGTATCAGAAAGGGACTAGGGGAGACCCAGTACTTC; v_gene: TRBV19; d_gene: TRBD2; j_gene: TRBJ2-5; abundance: few
CDR3aa: CASSFERGGRAFF; CDR3nt: TGTGCCAGCAGCTTTGAGCGCGGGGGAAGAGCTTTCTTT; v_gene: TRBV7-2; d_gene: -; j_gene: TRBJ1-1; abundance: -
CDR3aa: CASSQDVGTGGENEQFF; CDR3nt: TGTGCCAGCAGCCAAGACGTGGGAACAGGGGGCGAAAATGAGCAGTTCTTC; v_gene: TRBV14; d_gene: TRBD1; j_gene: TRBJ2-1; abundance: -
CDR3aa: CASGKRATNEKLFF; CDR3nt: TGTGCCAGCGGAAAGCGGGCAACTAATGAAAAACTGTTTTTT; v_gene: TRBV27; d_gene: -; j_gene: TRBJ1-4; abundance: -
CDR3aa: CASSEPRDGSSYNEQFF; CDR3nt: TGTGCCAGCAGTGAGCCCCGGGACGGGAGCTCCTACAATGAGCAGTTCTTC; v_gene: TRBV6-1; d_gene: -; j_gene: TRBJ2-1; abundance: -
CDR3aa: CASSANTGTNEQYF; CDR3nt: TGTGCCAGCAGCGCAAATACCGGGACGAACGAGCAGTACTTC; v_gene: TRBV7-3; d_gene: -; j_gene: TRBJ2-7; abundance: -
CDR3aa: CASSVTGYSGNTIYF; CDR3nt: TGTGCCAGTAGTGTGACAGGCTACTCTGGAAACACCATATATTTT; v_gene: TRBV19; d_gene: -; j_gene: TRBJ1-3; abundance: -
CDR3aa: CASSLRQGRAEAFF; CDR3nt: TGTGCCAGCAGTTTAAGACAGGGAAGGGCTGAAGCTTTCTTT; v_gene: TRBV28; d_gene: TRBD1; j_gene: TRBJ1-1; abundance: -
CDR3aa: CASSLAGGMSDEQFF; CDR3nt: TGTGCCAGCAGCCTAGCGGGAGGCATGTCCGATGAGCAGTTCTTC; v_gene: TRBV7-3; d_gene: TRBD2; j_gene: TRBJ2-1; abundance: few
CDR3aa: CASSNRGTGELFF; CDR3nt: TGTGCCAGCAGCAACAGGGGCACCGGGGAGCTGTTTTTT; v_gene: TRBV9; d_gene: TRBD1; j_gene: TRBJ2-2; abundance: -
CDR3aa: CATLARVGHEQYF; CDR3nt: TGTGCCACCCTCGCGAGGGTCGGTCACGAGCAGTACTTC; v_gene: TRBV6-6; d_gene: -; j_gene: TRBJ2-7; abundance: -
CDR3aa: CASSEGLAGSNEQFF; CDR3nt: TGTGCCAGCAGTGAGGGACTAGCGGGATCAAATGAGCAGTTCTTC; v_gene: TRBV6-4; d_gene: TRBD2; j_gene: TRBJ2-1; abundance: -
CDR3aa: CAWSRSPGELFF; CDR3nt: TGTGCCTGGAGTAGGTCCCCCGGGGAGCTGTTTTTT; v_gene: TRBV30; d_gene: -; j_gene: TRBJ2-2; abundance: -
CDR3aa: CASSQGSLEEKLFF; CDR3nt: TGTGCCAGCAGCCAAGGTAGTTTGGAGGAAAAACTGTTTTTT; v_gene: TRBV7-9; d_gene: -; j_gene: TRBJ1-4; abundance: -
CDR3aa: CASSLQRSETQYF; CDR3nt: TGTGCCAGCAGCCTACAGAGGTCAGAGACCCAGTACTTC; v_gene: TRBV7-9; d_gene: -; j_gene: TRBJ2-5; abundance: -
CDR3aa: CASSKKTPRSRKNIQYF; CDR3nt: TGTGCCAGCAGCAAGAAAACTCCTAGGAGTCGTAAAAACATTCAGTACTTC; v_gene: TRBV21-1; d_gene: -; j_gene: TRBJ2-4; abundance: -
CDR3aa: CASSLGLAGGKISYEQYF; CDR3nt: TGTGCCAGCAGCTTAGGACTAGCGGGAGGCAAGATCTCCTACGAGCAGTACTTC; v_gene: TRBV11-3; d_gene: TRBD2; j_gene: TRBJ2-7; abundance: -
CDR3aa: CASSTRADGYTF; CDR3nt: TGTGCCAGCAGCACTCGAGCGGATGGCTACACCTTC; v_gene: TRBV11-2; d_gene: -; j_gene: TRBJ1-2; abundance: -
CDR3aa: CASIGGGWDQPQHF; CDR3nt: TGTGCCAGTATCGGGGGGGGTTGGGATCAGCCCCAGCATTTT; v_gene: TRBV19; d_gene: -; j_gene: TRBJ1-5; abundance: -
CDR3aa: CASRTGLGEQFF; CDR3nt: TGTGCCAGCCGAACGGGACTTGGTGAGCAGTTCTTC; v_gene: TRBV19; d_gene: -; j_gene: TRBJ2-1; abundance: -
CDR3aa: CASSQDRADEQYF; CDR3nt: TGTGCCAGCTCACAGGACAGGGCCGACGAGCAGTACTTC; v_gene: TRBV18; d_gene: TRBD1; j_gene: TRBJ2-7; abundance: -
CDR3aa: CASSLTGRDLGNTIYF; CDR3nt: TGTGCCAGCAGTTTAACAGGCCGGGACCTTGGAAACACCATATATTTT; v_gene: TRBV27; d_gene: -; j_gene: TRBJ1-3; abundance: -
CDR3aa: CASSFWGEGQREKLFF; CDR3nt: TGTGCCAGCAGTTTTTGGGGCGAAGGCCAACGCGAAAAACTGTTTTTT; v_gene: TRBV27; d_gene: -; j_gene: TRBJ1-4; abundance: -
CDR3aa: CASSKVQGPPRAQYF; CDR3nt: TGTGCCAGCAGCAAGGTACAGGGGCCCCCCAGAGCCCAGTACTTC; v_gene: TRBV7-6; d_gene: TRBD1; j_gene: TRBJ2-5; abundance: -
CDR3aa: CATSRAGTSGTTDTQYF; CDR3nt: TGTGCCACCAGCAGAGCCGGGACTAGCGGGACCACAGATACGCAGTATTTT; v_gene: TRBV15; d_gene: TRBD2; j_gene: TRBJ2-3; abundance: -
CDR3aa: CASSEDIFSGILDEQFF; CDR3nt: TGTGCCAGCAGTGAGGATATATTTAGCGGGATACTTGATGAGCAGTTCTTC; v_gene: TRBV2; d_gene: TRBD2; j_gene: TRBJ2-1; abundance: -
CDR3aa: CASSSMRATNEKLFF; CDR3nt: TGTGCCAGCAGTTCGATGAGGGCAACTAATGAAAAACTGTTTTTT; v_gene: TRBV28; d_gene: -; j_gene: TRBJ1-4; abundance: -
CDR3aa: CASSLSGFTEAFF; CDR3nt: TGTGCCAGCAGTTTATCTGGGTTCACTGAAGCTTTCTTT; v_gene: TRBV28; d_gene: -; j_gene: TRBJ1-1; abundance: -
CDR3aa: CASSLALGQGFDTQYF; CDR3nt: TGTGCCAGCAGCTTAGCGTTGGGACAGGGTTTTGATACGCAGTATTTT; v_gene: TRBV7-9; d_gene: TRBD1; j_gene: TRBJ2-3; abundance: -
CDR3aa: CAILSGRATDTQYF; CDR3nt: TGTGCCATCCTTAGCGGGAGGGCGACAGATACGCAGTATTTT; v_gene: TRBV10-3; d_gene: TRBD2; j_gene: TRBJ2-3; abundance: -
CDR3aa: CASSLGEGVWPYEQYF; CDR3nt: TGTGCCAGCAGCTTAGGGGAGGGAGTCTGGCCCTACGAGCAGTACTTC; v_gene: TRBV11-2; d_gene: TRBD2; j_gene: TRBJ2-7; abundance: -
CDR3aa: CASIPKLPGSSYEQYF; CDR3nt: TGTGCCAGCATCCCCAAATTACCGGGATCCTCCTACGAGCAGTACTTC; v_gene: TRBV9; d_gene: -; j_gene: TRBJ2-7; abundance: -
CDR3aa: CASSRGLSTDTQYF; CDR3nt: TGTGCCAGCAGCCGGGGACTTAGCACAGATACGCAGTATTTT; v_gene: TRBV11-2; d_gene: -; j_gene: TRBJ2-3; abundance: -
CDR3aa: CASSAGTVSYEQYF; CDR3nt: TGCGCCAGCAGCGCCGGGACAGTCTCCTACGAGCAGTACTTC; v_gene: TRBV4-1; d_gene: TRBD1; j_gene: TRBJ2-7; abundance: -
CDR3aa: CASSYISYEQYF; CDR3nt: TGTGCCAGCAGTTACATCTCCTACGAGCAGTACTTC; v_gene: TRBV6-6; d_gene: -; j_gene: TRBJ2-7; abundance: -
CDR3aa: CASSLGTRLVYEQYF; CDR3nt: TGTGCCAGCAGCTTAGGGACCCGACTGGTGTACGAGCAGTACTTC; v_gene: TRBV11-2; d_gene: -; j_gene: TRBJ2-7; abundance: -
CDR3aa: CASSRTTQPQHF; CDR3nt: TGTGCCAGCAGCCGGACTACTCAGCCCCAGCATTTT; v_gene: TRBV6-6; d_gene: -; j_gene: TRBJ1-5; abundance: -
CDR3aa: CASRVGTRDGYGYTF; CDR3nt: TGTGCCAGCAGGGTTGGGACCCGGGACGGCTATGGCTACACCTTC; v_gene: TRBV7-9; d_gene: -; j_gene: TRBJ1-2; abundance: -
CDR3aa: CAWSDTWGLESEQYF; CDR3nt: TGTGCCTGGAGTGACACTTGGGGACTAGAATCCGAGCAGTACTTC; v_gene: TRBV30; d_gene: TRBD2; j_gene: TRBJ2-7; abundance: -
CDR3aa: CASSQQGALAHEQFF; CDR3nt: TGTGCCAGCAGCCAACAGGGGGCATTGGCCCATGAGCAGTTCTTC; v_gene: TRBV11-3; d_gene: TRBD1; j_gene: TRBJ2-1; abundance: once
CDR3aa: CASSYTLNTEAFF; CDR3nt: TGTGCCAGTAGTTACACCTTGAACACTGAAGCTTTCTTT; v_gene: TRBV19; d_gene: -; j_gene: TRBJ1-1; abundance: -
CDR3aa: CAITLTQEGTEAFF; CDR3nt: TGTGCCATCACTTTGACTCAAGAGGGCACTGAAGCTTTCTTT; v_gene: TRBV10-3; d_gene: -; j_gene: TRBJ1-1; abundance: -
CDR3aa: CAWSGLAANTGELFF; CDR3nt: TGTGCCTGGAGTGGTCTAGCAGCTAACACCGGGGAGCTGTTTTTT; v_gene: TRBV30; d_gene: -; j_gene: TRBJ2-2; abundance: -
CDR3aa: CASSPRDIGLMQYF; CDR3nt: TGCGCCAGCAGCCCCCGGGACATCGGTTTAATGCAGTACTTC; v_gene: TRBV5-1; d_gene: -; j_gene: TRBJ2-7; abundance: -